This T cell receptor (beta chain) was recovered during a study of blood T cell repertoires in COVID-19. This table comes from immunoSEQ multiplex PCR, and its TCRdb copy is limited to in-frame clones, with some not included. The sample includes 150,000 to 200,000 clones, roughly 85% of them seen just once. CDR1 and CDR2 from the germline V gene are LGHDT and YNNKEL (reference sequence). V gave up 5 bases and J gave up 1 base, with 14 bases separating them. The CDR3 runs to 15 residues. What was sequenced was peripheral blood. The J gene is TRBJ1-1, the V gene TRBV3-1 (or the pseudogene TRBV3-2); unclear D gene. The clonotype originates from a middle-aged man with active or convalescent COVID-19. The CDR3 nucleotides read TGTGCCAGCAGCTACGACCCCAGCGCGAACACTGAAGCTTTCTTT. Translating gives CASSYDPSANTEAFF.